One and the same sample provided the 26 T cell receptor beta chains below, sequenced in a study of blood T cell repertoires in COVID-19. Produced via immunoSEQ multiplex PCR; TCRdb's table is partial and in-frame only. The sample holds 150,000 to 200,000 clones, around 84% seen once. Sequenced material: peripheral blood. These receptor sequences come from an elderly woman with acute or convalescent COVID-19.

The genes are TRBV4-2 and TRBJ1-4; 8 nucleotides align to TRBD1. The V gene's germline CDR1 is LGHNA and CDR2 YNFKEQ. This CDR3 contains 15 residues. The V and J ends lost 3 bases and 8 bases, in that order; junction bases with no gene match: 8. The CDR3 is CASSQRQGNVEKLFF. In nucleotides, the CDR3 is TGTGCCAGCAGCCAGAGACAGGGGAATGTAGAAAAACTGTTTTTT.

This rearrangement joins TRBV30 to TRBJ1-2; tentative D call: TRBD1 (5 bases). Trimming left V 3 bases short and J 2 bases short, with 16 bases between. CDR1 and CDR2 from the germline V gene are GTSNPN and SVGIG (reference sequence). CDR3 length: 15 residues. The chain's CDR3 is CAWSGLDRKNYGYTF. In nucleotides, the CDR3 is TGTGCCTGGAGCGGACTAGACAGAAAAAACTATGGCTACACCTTC.

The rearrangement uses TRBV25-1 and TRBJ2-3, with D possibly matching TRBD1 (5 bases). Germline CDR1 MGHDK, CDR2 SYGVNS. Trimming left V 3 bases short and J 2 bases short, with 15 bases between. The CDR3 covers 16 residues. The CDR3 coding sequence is TGTGCCAGCAGTGAGGGAAGGACATTGACCACAGATACGCAGTATTTT. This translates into CASSEGRTLTTDTQYF.

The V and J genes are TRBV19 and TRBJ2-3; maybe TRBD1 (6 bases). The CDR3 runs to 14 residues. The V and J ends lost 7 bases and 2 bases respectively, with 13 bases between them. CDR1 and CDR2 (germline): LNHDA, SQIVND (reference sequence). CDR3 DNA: TGTGCCAGTACCGGACAGTTTGTCACAGATACGCAGTATTTT. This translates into CASTGQFVTDTQYF.

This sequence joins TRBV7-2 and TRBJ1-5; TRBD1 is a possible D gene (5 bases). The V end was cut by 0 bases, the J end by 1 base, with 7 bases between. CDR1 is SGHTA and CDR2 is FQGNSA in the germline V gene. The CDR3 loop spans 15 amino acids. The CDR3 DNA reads TGTGCCAGCAGCTTAGCGGCAGGGAGCAATCAGCCCCAGCATTTT. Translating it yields CASSLAAGSNQPQHF.

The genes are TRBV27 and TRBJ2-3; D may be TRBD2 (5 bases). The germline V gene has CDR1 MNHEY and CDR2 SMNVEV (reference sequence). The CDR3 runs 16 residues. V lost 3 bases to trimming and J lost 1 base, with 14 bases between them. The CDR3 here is CASSFPARDGTDTQYF. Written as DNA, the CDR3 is TGTGCCAGCAGTTTCCCGGCGAGGGATGGCACAGATACGCAGTATTTT.

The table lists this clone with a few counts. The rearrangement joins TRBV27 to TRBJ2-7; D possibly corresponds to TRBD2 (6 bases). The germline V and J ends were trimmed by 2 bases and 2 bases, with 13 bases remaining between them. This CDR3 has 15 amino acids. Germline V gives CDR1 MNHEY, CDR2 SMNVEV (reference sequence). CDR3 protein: CASSLQLAATYEQYF. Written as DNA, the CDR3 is TGTGCCAGCAGTTTACAACTAGCAGCCACCTACGAGCAGTACTTC.

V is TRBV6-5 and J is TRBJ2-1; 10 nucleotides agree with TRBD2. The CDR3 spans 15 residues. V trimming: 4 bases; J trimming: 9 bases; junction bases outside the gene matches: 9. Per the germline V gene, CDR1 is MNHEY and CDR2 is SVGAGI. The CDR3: CASSSSGGAKSEQFF. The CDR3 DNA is TGTGCCAGCAGTTCCAGCGGGGGGGCCAAGAGTGAGCAGTTCTTC.

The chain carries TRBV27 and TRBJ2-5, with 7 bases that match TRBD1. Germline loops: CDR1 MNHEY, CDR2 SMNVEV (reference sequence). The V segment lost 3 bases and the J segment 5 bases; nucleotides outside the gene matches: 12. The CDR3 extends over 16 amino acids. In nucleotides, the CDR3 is TGTGCCAGCAGTTTTACCGCACCTACAGGGGCCGAGACCCAGTACTTC. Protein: CASSFTAPTGAETQYF.

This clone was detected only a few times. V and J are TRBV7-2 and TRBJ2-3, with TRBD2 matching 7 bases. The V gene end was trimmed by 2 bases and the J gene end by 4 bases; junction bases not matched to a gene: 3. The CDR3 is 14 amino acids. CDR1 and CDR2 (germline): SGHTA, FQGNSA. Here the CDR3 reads CASSLYGGSDTQYF. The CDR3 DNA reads TGTGCCAGCAGCTTATACGGGGGGTCAGATACGCAGTATTTT.

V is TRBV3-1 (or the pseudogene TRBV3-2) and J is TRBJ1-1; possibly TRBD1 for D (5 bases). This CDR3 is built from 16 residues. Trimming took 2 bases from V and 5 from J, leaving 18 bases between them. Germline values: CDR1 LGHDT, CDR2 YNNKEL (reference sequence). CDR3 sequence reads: CASSQLGGERGTEAFF. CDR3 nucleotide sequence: TGTGCCAGCAGCCAATTAGGAGGGGAAAGGGGAACTGAAGCTTTCTTT.

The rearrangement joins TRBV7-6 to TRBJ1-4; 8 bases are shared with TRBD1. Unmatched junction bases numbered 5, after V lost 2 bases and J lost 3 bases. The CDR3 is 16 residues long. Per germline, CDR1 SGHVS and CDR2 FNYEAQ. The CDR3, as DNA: TGTGCCAGCAGCTTAAGTGGACAGGGAGCTAATGAAAAACTGTTTTTT. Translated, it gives CASSLSGQGANEKLFF.

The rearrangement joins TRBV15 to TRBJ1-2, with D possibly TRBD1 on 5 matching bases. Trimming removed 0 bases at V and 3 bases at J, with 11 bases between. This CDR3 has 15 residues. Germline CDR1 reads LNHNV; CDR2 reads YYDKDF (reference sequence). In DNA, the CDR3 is TGTGCCACCAGCAGAGACAGGGTTAGTCACTATGGCTACACCTTC. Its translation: CATSRDRVSHYGYTF.

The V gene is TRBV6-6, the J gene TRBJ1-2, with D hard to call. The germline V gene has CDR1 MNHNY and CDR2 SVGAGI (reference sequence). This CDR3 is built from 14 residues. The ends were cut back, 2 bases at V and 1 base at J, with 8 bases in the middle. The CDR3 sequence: CASSYEGGNYGYTF. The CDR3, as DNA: TGTGCCAGCAGTTACGAGGGAGGTAACTATGGCTACACCTTC.

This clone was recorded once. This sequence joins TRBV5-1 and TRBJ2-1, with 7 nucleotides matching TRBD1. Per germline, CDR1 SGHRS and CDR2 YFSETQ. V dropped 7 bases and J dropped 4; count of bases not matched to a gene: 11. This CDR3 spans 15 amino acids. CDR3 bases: TGCGCCAGCCGCCCTACAGGGGCCAGATACAATGAGCAGTTCTTC. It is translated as CASRPTGARYNEQFF.

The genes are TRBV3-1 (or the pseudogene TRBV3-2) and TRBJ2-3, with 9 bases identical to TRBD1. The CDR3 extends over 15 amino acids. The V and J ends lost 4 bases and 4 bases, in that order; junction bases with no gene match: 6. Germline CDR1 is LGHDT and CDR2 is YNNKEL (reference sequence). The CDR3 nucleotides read TGTGCCAGCAGCCGCCGGGACAGGGTCCCAGATACGCAGTATTTT. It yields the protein CASSRRDRVPDTQYF.

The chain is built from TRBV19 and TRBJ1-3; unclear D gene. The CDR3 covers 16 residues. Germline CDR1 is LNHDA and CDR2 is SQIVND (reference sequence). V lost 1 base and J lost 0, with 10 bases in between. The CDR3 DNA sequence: TGTGCCAGTAGTATAGGGAGGCTGCACTCTGGAAACACCATATATTTT. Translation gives CASSIGRLHSGNTIYF.

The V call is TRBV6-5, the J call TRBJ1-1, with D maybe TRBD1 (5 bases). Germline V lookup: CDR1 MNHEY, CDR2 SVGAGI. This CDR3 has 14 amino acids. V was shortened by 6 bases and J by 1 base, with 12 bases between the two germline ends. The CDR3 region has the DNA TGTGCCAGCAGACGCGAGCAGGGGAACACTGAAGCTTTCTTT. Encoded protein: CASRREQGNTEAFF.

CDR3 DNA sequence: TGTGCCAGCACCATAAGCGGGCCCTCCTACGAGCAGTACTTC. Translation: CASTISGPSYEQYF. The chain employs TRBV7-9 and TRBJ2-7, with a weak D call TRBD2 (6 bases). V was cut by 7 bases and J by 0 bases, with 13 bases left in between. Germline V gives CDR1 SEHNR, CDR2 FQNEAQ (reference sequence). This CDR3 region has 14 residues.

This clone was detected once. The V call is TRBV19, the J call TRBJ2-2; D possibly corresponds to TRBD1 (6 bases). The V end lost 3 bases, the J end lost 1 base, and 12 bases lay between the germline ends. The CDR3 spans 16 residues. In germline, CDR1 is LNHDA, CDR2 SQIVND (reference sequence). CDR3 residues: CASSILTDRNTGELFF. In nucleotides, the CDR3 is TGTGCCAGTAGTATCTTGACGGACAGGAACACCGGGGAGCTGTTTTTT.

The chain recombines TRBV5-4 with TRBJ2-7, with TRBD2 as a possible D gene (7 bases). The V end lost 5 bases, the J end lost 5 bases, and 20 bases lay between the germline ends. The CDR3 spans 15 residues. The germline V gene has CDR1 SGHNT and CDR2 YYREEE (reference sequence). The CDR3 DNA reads TGTGCCAGCAGTACTATCGGGGGGCTGGCCCACGAGCAGTACTTC. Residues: CASSTIGGLAHEQYF.

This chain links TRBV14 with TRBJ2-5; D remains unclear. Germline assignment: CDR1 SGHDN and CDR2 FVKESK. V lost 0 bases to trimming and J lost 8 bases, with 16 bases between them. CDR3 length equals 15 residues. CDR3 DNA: TGTGCCAGCAGCCAAGAACTACTCGTCTCGAGTACCCAGTACTTC. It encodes CASSQELLVSSTQYF.

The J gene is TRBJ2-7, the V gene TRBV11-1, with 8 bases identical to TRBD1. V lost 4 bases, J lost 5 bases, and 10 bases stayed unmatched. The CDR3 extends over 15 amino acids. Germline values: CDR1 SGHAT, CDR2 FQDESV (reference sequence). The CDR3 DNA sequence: TGTGCCAGCAGCTCGGGCCCCGGACAGGGTCACGAGCAGTACTTC. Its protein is CASSSGPGQGHEQYF.

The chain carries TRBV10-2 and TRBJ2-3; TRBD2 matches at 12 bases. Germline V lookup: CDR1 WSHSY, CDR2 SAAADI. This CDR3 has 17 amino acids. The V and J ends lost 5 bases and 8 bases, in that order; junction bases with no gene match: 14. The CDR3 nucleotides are TGCGCCAGCAGTCTACAGACTAGCGGGAGTCCCCCCGGTACGCAGTATTTT. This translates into CASSLQTSGSPPGTQYF.

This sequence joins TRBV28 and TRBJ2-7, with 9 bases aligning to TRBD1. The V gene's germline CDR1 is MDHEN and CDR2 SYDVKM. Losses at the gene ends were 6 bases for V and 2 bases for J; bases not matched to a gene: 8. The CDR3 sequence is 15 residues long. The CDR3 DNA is TGTGCCAGCAGGAGGACAGGGGTGGACCCCTACGAGCAGTACTTC. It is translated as CASRRTGVDPYEQYF.

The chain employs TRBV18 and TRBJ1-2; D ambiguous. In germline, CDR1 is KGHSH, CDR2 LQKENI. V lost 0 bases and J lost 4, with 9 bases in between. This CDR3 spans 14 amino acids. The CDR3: CASSPPQMVYGYTF. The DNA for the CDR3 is TGTGCCAGCTCACCACCGCAGATGGTCTATGGCTACACCTTC.